This T cell receptor (beta chain) was observed in a study of T cell responses to AZD1222 COVID-19 vaccine. Notes on the study in general: Spike-specific TCR depth and breadth grew after two AZD1222 doses. Unmutated regions of variants are reportedly targeted by nearly half of spike-specific TCRs. Just a handful of AZD1222 recipients were seropositive at baseline.

CDR1 is SGHKS, CDR2 YYEKEE, per germline (reference sequence). The CDR3 is made up of 12 amino acids. With 4 bases clipped from V and 8 bases from J, the junction kept 1 base outside the gene matches. A word on this clone: What it binds is not known.

TCRdb's copy holds only in-frame clones and misses some; the assay was immunoSEQ multiplex PCR. The table lists some 96,000 clones, 85% to 95% of them singletons. The chain has TRBV5-5 and TRBJ2-1; 9 bases are shared with TRBD2. The sequence came from an adult in good health. Sequenced material: peripheral blood, taken on day 0 of AZD1222 vaccination. CDR3 protein: CASSLAGYEQFF. The CDR3 coding sequence is TGTGCCAGCAGCCTAGCGGGGTATGAGCAGTTCTTC.